These 20 T cell receptor beta chains share one sample of origin, sequenced in a study of blood T cell repertoires in COVID-19. Sequenced by immunoSEQ multiplex PCR; TCRdb stores in-frame clones only, minus some. This sample carries 430,000 or so clones, around nine tenths of them seen once, and the ten largest clones take roughly 0.78%. The specimen sequenced was peripheral blood. These receptors originate from a man younger than 35 with COVID-19, enrolled during active disease.

This clone was found a few times. The sample has other DNA sequences that encode this CDR3 too. The chain employs TRBV24-1 and TRBJ1-1, with 8 bases matching TRBD1. This CDR3 is built from 14 residues. V shed 3 bases, J shed 1 base, and the junction held 0 bases outside the gene matches. Germline CDR1 and CDR2: KGHDR and SFDVKD. CDR3 sequence reads: CATSDGTGNTEAFF. CDR3 bases: TGTGCCACCAGTGATGGGACAGGGAACACTGAAGCTTTCTTT.

This clone appeared a single time. V gene TRBV12-5 combines with J gene TRBJ1-6, with a tentative D call TRBD1 (6 bases). The CDR3 spans 14 residues. From germline, CDR1 is LGHNT and CDR2 FRNRAP. Trimming removed 5 bases from V and 8 bases from J, with 13 bases in between. The CDR3 nucleotides read TGTGCTAGTGGTCGGGGGGCGGGGGATTCACCCCTCCACTTT. Translating gives CASGRGAGDSPLHF.

The J gene is TRBJ2-7, the V gene TRBV5-1; 11 nucleotides match TRBD2. With 4 bases clipped from V and 7 bases from J, the junction kept 13 bases outside the gene matches. Per germline, CDR1 SGHRS and CDR2 YFSETQ. This CDR3 is 16 amino acids long. The CDR3 bases are TGCGCCAGCAGCCCACTGTTAGCGGGAGGGCCACAAGAGCAGTACTTC. Translated, it gives CASSPLLAGGPQEQYF.

In its sample, this clone was seen once. The chain is built from TRBV9 and TRBJ2-7; the match to TRBD2 covers 8 bases. CDR3 length equals 13 residues. Germline V gene sequence: CDR1 SGDLS, CDR2 YYNGEE. V gave up 3 bases and J gave up 6 bases; unmatched junction bases: 5. The CDR3 DNA follows: TGTGCCAGCAGCGCAGGACTAGCCTCCGAGCAGTACTTC. As protein: CASSAGLASEQYF.

The chain is built from TRBV24-1 and TRBJ2-7, with D tentatively TRBD1 (6 bases). V dropped 6 bases and J dropped 2 bases, with 13 bases sitting between them. CDR3 length: 14 residues. CDR1 is KGHDR, CDR2 SFDVKD, per germline. The chain's CDR3 is CATSSGTRTYEQYF. CDR3 sequence (DNA): TGTGCCACCAGTTCCGGGACAAGGACCTACGAGCAGTACTTC.

This chain links TRBV5-1 with TRBJ2-1; D is ambiguous. The CDR3 extends over 12 amino acids. The V end was cut by 2 bases, the J end by 7 bases, with 7 bases between. CDR1 is SGHRS and CDR2 is YFSETQ in the germline V gene. CDR3 in amino acids: CASSFFENEQFF. Written as DNA, the CDR3 is TGCGCCAGCAGCTTTTTCGAGAATGAGCAGTTCTTC. Full variable domain (remainder filled in from reference TRBV5-1 and TRBJ2-1): KAGVTQTPRYLIKTRGQQVTLSCSPISGHRSVSWYQQTPGQGLQFLFEYFSETQRNKGNFPGRFSGRQFSNSRSEMNVSTLELGDSALYLCASSFFENEQFFGPGTRLTVL.

This clone was detected only a few times. The rearrangement joins TRBV25-1 to TRBJ2-7; 11 bases fit TRBD1. Germline V gene lookup returns CDR1 MGHDK and CDR2 SYGVNS. CDR3 size: 15 residues. V trimming: 3 bases; J trimming: 3 bases; junction bases outside the gene matches: 4. CDR3 region: CASSEGGTGGYEQYF. The CDR3 DNA is TGTGCCAGCAGTGAGGGGGGGACAGGGGGCTACGAGCAGTACTTC.

CDR3 bases: TGTGCCAGCAGTCCCCGGACAGGCGAAAAACTGTTTTTT. Protein product: CASSPRTGEKLFF. The genes are TRBV6-5 and TRBJ1-4; 7 nucleotides agree with TRBD1. The CDR3 contains 13 residues. Trimming took 5 bases from V and 8 from J; bases not matched to a gene: 5. Germline CDR1 reads MNHEY; CDR2 reads SVGAGI.

The rearrangement links TRBV7-9 to TRBJ2-1; 8 bases align to TRBD1. The germline CDR1 and CDR2 sequences are SEHNR and FQNEAQ (reference sequence). The CDR3 totals 15 residues. The J segment lost 6 bases and the V segment lost 1 base, leaving 5 bases of the junction unmatched. This CDR3 reads CASSLETGVVNEQFF. CDR3 coding DNA: TGTGCCAGCAGCTTAGAGACAGGGGTTGTCAATGAGCAGTTCTTC.

The CDR3 loop reads CASSGAGSHNEKLFF. The CDR3 DNA sequence: TGTGCCAGCAGTGGGGCGGGGAGCCATAATGAAAAACTGTTTTTT. V and J are TRBV28 and TRBJ1-4; tentatively, D is TRBD1 (5 bases). Germline-derived CDR1 and CDR2 are MDHEN and SYDVKM. This CDR3 is built from 15 residues. Trimming cost V 5 bases and J 4 bases, with 14 bases left between them. The full variable domain, with the rest looked up from reference TRBV28 and TRBJ1-4, is DVKVTQSSRYLVKRTGEKVFLECVQDMDHENMFWYRQDPGLGLRLIYFSYDVKMKEKGDIPEGYSVSREKKERFSLILESASTNQTSMYLCASSGAGSHNEKLFFGSGTQLSVL.

This clone came up a few times. J is TRBJ2-3 and V is TRBV9; TRBD2 matches 8 bases. The trim removed 0 bases at V and 4 bases at J, leaving 4 bases unmatched. The CDR3 loop spans 15 amino acids. CDR1 and CDR2 (germline): SGDLS, YYNGEE. The CDR3 spells CASSVAGGPPDTQYF. In nucleotides, the CDR3 is TGTGCCAGCAGCGTAGCGGGGGGGCCTCCAGATACGCAGTATTTT.

This chain links TRBV5-1 with TRBJ2-7, with 7 nucleotides matching TRBD1. The germline V gene encodes CDR1 SGHRS and CDR2 YFSETQ. The CDR3 totals 16 residues. V trimming: 1 base; J trimming: 3 bases; junction bases outside the gene matches: 10. Here the CDR3 reads CASSLSVFGTDYEQYF. DNA of the CDR3: TGCGCCAGCAGCTTGAGTGTTTTCGGGACAGACTACGAGCAGTACTTC.

The rearrangement uses TRBV11-3 and TRBJ2-7; TRBD2 aligns across 9 bases. The CDR3 runs 12 residues. Looked up from germline, CDR1 is SGHNT and CDR2 is YENEEA. V trimming: 3 bases; J trimming: 6 bases; junction bases outside the gene matches: 0. CDR3 region: CASSFSGSEQYF. Written as DNA, the CDR3 is TGTGCCAGCAGCTTTAGCGGGAGCGAGCAGTACTTC.

The chain joins TRBV4-2 to TRBJ2-3; 9 bases agree with TRBD2. The V gene end was trimmed by 1 base and the J gene end by 2 bases; junction bases not matched to a gene: 1. Germline loops: CDR1 LGHNA, CDR2 YNFKEQ. The CDR3 runs 15 residues. The CDR3 region is CASSQGLAVTDTQYF. The CDR3 DNA sequence: TGTGCCAGCAGCCAAGGACTAGCGGTCACAGATACGCAGTATTTT.

This chain links TRBV19 with TRBJ2-1, with D maybe TRBD2 (5 bases). Germline loops: CDR1 LNHDA, CDR2 SQIVND (reference sequence). CDR3 length: 15 amino acids. Trimming removed 3 bases from V and 10 bases from J, with 19 bases in between. CDR3 sequence reads: CASSIGRTVQGEQFF. The CDR3 DNA sequence: TGTGCCAGTAGTATCGGACGGACTGTACAAGGGGAGCAGTTCTTC.

This clone has just one count. This chain links TRBV11-2 with TRBJ2-3; D unclear. The CDR3 contains 13 residues. V shed 0 bases and J shed 2 bases, with 3 bases lying between them. From germline, CDR1 is SGHAT and CDR2 FQNNGV. In nucleotides, the CDR3 is TGTGCCAGCAGCTTAGATTACACAGATACGCAGTATTTT. This translates into CASSLDYTDTQYF.

This rearrangement joins TRBV12-3 or TRBV12-4 to TRBJ2-3; TRBD1 agrees at 8 bases. Unmatched junction bases numbered 4, after V lost 6 bases and J lost 5 bases. The CDR3 spans 13 residues. The CDR3 bases are TGTGCCAGCAGCGGACAGGGACGAGATACGCAGTATTTT. Translation gives CASSGQGRDTQYF.

This clone was counted once. V and J are TRBV9 and TRBJ2-5; 8 bases are a match to TRBD2. V lost 0 bases and J lost 7; bases outside the gene matches: 8. The CDR3 has 15 amino acids. The germline gives CDR1 SGDLS, CDR2 YYNGEE. CDR3 bases: TGTGCCAGCAGCGTAGCTGGCGGGCTAGCGGGGACCCAGTACTTC. Translating gives CASSVAGGLAGTQYF.

V is TRBV2 and J is TRBJ2-3; 7 bases align to TRBD2. The trim removed 9 bases at V and 8 bases at J, leaving 11 bases unmatched. This CDR3 comprises 13 residues. CDR1 and CDR2 from the germline V gene are SNHLY and FYNNEI. The CDR3 DNA follows: TGTGCCAGTACCTTTATGGGGGAGGGTACGCAGTATTTT. This encodes CASTFMGEGTQYF.

This chain links TRBV2 with TRBJ2-7; 10 bases agree with TRBD1. V dropped 7 bases and J dropped 3; count of bases not matched to a gene: 3. The germline V gene encodes CDR1 SNHLY and CDR2 FYNNEI. This CDR3 has 13 amino acids. The CDR3 region has the DNA TGTGCCAGCAAGGACAGGGGGTTCTACGAGCAGTACTTC. Its protein is CASKDRGFYEQYF.